These 12 T cell receptor beta chains share one sample of origin, sequenced in a study of T cells in Graves' hyperthyroidism and ophthalmopathy (dated 2019 in TCRdb). Libraries were made using multiplex PCR. TCRdb shows the sequencer as Illumina HiSeq 2000. The TCR beta CDR3 regions were amplified from the RNA transcripts. The TCR CDR3 was subjected to a first round of RT-PCR using the HTBI primer set and the Qiagen OneStep RT-PCR kit. The public reads were reanalyzed by TCRdb: fastp trimming at Q25, MiXCR alignment, in-frame beta chains only. Identical CDR3 proteins give one entry, which carries the most common genes and DNA. This sample has approximately 590,000 distinct CDR3 sequences in its table, and less than 20% of those were observed once. The ten most abundant clones make up roughly 7.3% of the sample. The sequencing sample was made of blood. These receptors came from a woman in her thirties with Graves' hyperthyroidism.

At least ten counts were recorded for this clonotype. This chain joins TRBV19 and TRBJ2-2; 8 nucleotides agree with TRBD2. After removal of 4 bases from V and 7 bases from J, the junction contained 5 bases not matched to a gene. The CDR3 is made up of 14 amino acids. The V gene's germline CDR1 is LNHDA and CDR2 SQIVND (reference sequence). CDR3 sequence: CASSRAGEGGELFF. The CDR3 DNA is TGTGCCAGTAGTAGAGCGGGAGAAGGCGGGGAGCTGTTTTTT.

This clonotype was detected many times. The rearrangement uses TRBV10-3 and TRBJ2-3; 7 bases are shared with TRBD2. The CDR3 extends over 14 amino acids. Germline CDR1 ENHRY, CDR2 SYGVKD. V lost 6 bases and J lost 2; bases outside the gene matches: 5. CDR3 bases: TGTGCCATCAGAGGGACTAACTACACAGATACGCAGTATTTT. Amino acid sequence: CAIRGTNYTDTQYF.

The chain joins TRBV12-3 or TRBV12-4 to TRBJ2-1; no clear D gene. The CDR3 length is 14 residues. The germline V and J ends were trimmed by 2 bases and 6 bases, with 11 bases remaining between them. CDR3 region: CASSLIGSRNEQFF. DNA of the CDR3: TGTGCCAGCAGTTTAATAGGGTCGCGCAATGAGCAGTTCTTC.

The chain recombines TRBV9 with TRBJ2-7; 8 nucleotides align to TRBD1. CDR1 is SGDLS and CDR2 is YYNGEE in the germline V gene. This CDR3 is built from 15 residues. V lost 4 bases to trimming and J lost 0 bases; unmatched junction nucleotides: 6. This chain's CDR3 is CASSKDRDSSYEQYF. For the CDR3, the DNA is TGTGCCAGCAGCAAGGACAGGGACAGCTCCTACGAGCAGTACTTC.

The chain employs TRBV3-1 and TRBJ1-2; D is uncertain. Germline V gene data show CDR1 as LGHDT and CDR2 as YNNKEL (reference sequence). The CDR3 is 12 residues long. Deletions cut 1 base from V and 8 bases from J, with 8 bases between. The CDR3 DNA reads TGTGCCAGCAGCCAAGGCCCCGGGGGCTACACCTTC. This translates into CASSQGPGGYTF.

In this sample, this clonotype turned up many times. The V and J genes are TRBV20-1 and TRBJ2-7; D remains unclear. CDR1 DFQATT and CDR2 SNEGSKA come from the germline V gene (reference sequence). The CDR3 spans 12 residues. The V gene lost 0 bases and the J gene lost 3 bases, with 6 bases spanning the gap. CDR3 in amino acids: CSARDSLYEQYF. The DNA for the CDR3 is TGCAGTGCTAGAGATTCTCTCTACGAGCAGTACTTC.

This chain connects TRBV9 to TRBJ2-1, with D maybe TRBD2 (6 bases). Per the germline V gene, CDR1 is SGDLS and CDR2 is YYNGEE. Trimming removed 0 bases from V and 7 bases from J, with 11 bases in between. There are 14 residues in the CDR3. DNA of the CDR3: TGTGCCAGCAGCGTAGACGGGAGTAAAAATGAGCAGTTCTTC. As protein: CASSVDGSKNEQFF.

In the case of this clonotype: This could be a read error, since a much larger clone is one nucleotide away. This likely comes from a read error, as the CDR3 has no conserved phenylalanine or tryptophan at its end. V and J are TRBV7-9 and TRBJ2-1; D is uncertain. Germline CDR1 is SEHNR and CDR2 is FQNEAQ (reference sequence). The CDR3 sequence is 19 residues long. V shed 0 bases and J shed 0 bases, with 18 bases lying between them. The CDR3 sequence is CASSLALGSLQRSYNEQFL. The CDR3 nucleotides read TGTGCCAGCAGCTTAGCTCTTGGTTCCCTGCAACGCTCCTACAATGAGCAGTTCCTC.

This clonotype was detected a few times. Given a much more abundant clone one base away, this may be a read error. This sequence joins TRBV12-3 or TRBV12-4 and TRBJ2-5; TRBD1 matches at 12 bases. This CDR3 has 16 residues. DNA of the CDR3: TGTACCAGCAGTTCCCCCGGGACAGGGGGCGGTGAGACCCAGTACTTC. Its protein product is CTSSSPGTGGGETQYF.

This clonotype was seen more than once but under ten times. The chain is built from TRBV4-3 and TRBJ2-1, with 7 bases that match TRBD2. Losses at the gene ends were 0 bases for V and 5 bases for J; bases not matched to a gene: 16. The CDR3 spans 19 residues. The germline V gene has CDR1 LGHNA and CDR2 YSLEER. CDR3 in amino acids: CASSQDGRIAVGGNNEQFF. The CDR3 region has the DNA TGCGCCAGCAGCCAAGATGGGAGGATAGCGGTGGGAGGGAACAATGAGCAGTTCTTC.

The chain uses TRBV30 and TRBJ2-5, with 15 bases matching TRBD2. V was pared by 3 bases and J by 0 bases, with 2 bases of the junction left unmatched. Germline loops: CDR1 GTSNPN, CDR2 SVGIG (reference sequence). The CDR3 is made up of 16 amino acids. DNA of the CDR3: TGTGCCTGGAGGGGGACTAGCGGGAGGTACCAAGAGACCCAGTACTTC. Translation: CAWRGTSGRYQETQYF.

Comments on this clonotype: One end of the junction varies from germline; a read error may be responsible. This chain uses TRBV6-5 with TRBJ1-1; D ambiguous. The germline V gene has CDR1 MNHEY and CDR2 SVGAGI. The CDR3 spans 14 residues. CDR3 coding DNA: TGTGCCAGCAGTGACTCCACAGAGAACACTGAAGCTCTCTTT. Encoded protein: CASSDSTENTEALF.